The 26 T cell receptor beta chains below were found in one sample sequenced in a study of T cells after yellow fever vaccination. TCRdb re-analysed the 5' RACE reads in MiXCR, keeping a single row per CDR3 protein. In the table there are 150,000 to 200,000 distinct CDR3 sequences, approximately 9.9% of which are singletons. The sample consisted of CD8+ T cells sorted from PBMCs, taken 15 days after the yellow fever booster vaccination. These receptors all come from a man aged 18 to 30 who received the YFV17D yellow fever vaccine.

CDR3 nucleotide sequence: TGCGCCAGCAGCTTGGTGGACAGGGGGCTCTACGAGCAGTACTTC. Residues: CASSLVDRGLYEQYF. The chain joins TRBV5-1 to TRBJ2-7; 11 bases fit TRBD1. CDR3 length equals 15 residues. After removal of 0 bases from V and 3 bases from J, the junction contained 2 bases not matched to a gene. Germline CDR1 reads SGHRS; CDR2 reads YFSETQ.

The V gene is TRBV7-9, the J gene TRBJ2-2; 7 bases align to TRBD1. Germline lookup yields CDR1 SEHNR and CDR2 FQNEAQ (reference sequence). This CDR3 spans 13 amino acids. The CDR3 nucleotides are TGTGGGTTCGACAGGGCGAACACCGGGGAGCTGTTTTTT. The encoded protein is CGFDRANTGELFF.

The table lists this clonotype with many counts. The chain joins TRBV29-1 to TRBJ2-7; D unclear. Trimming shortened V by 5 bases and J by 0 bases, and 8 bases separated the two germline ends. Germline values: CDR1 SQVTM, CDR2 ANQGSEA. This CDR3 has 12 amino acids. The CDR3 loop reads CSVRSSSYEQYF. CDR3 nucleotide sequence: TGCAGCGTTCGAAGCAGCTCCTACGAGCAGTACTTC.

This clonotype was counted only a few times. The chain couples TRBV6-4 to TRBJ1-2; the D gene is possibly TRBD1 (5 bases). The CDR3 runs 14 residues. Trimming removed 6 bases at V and 4 bases at J, with 15 bases between. Germline CDR1 and CDR2: MRHNA and SNTAGT. The CDR3 DNA is TGTGCCAGCAGCGACAGACAGTGGATCTATGGCTACACCTTC. Translated: CASSDRQWIYGYTF.

Ten or more counts support this clonotype. The genes are TRBV15 and TRBJ2-7, with 7 bases aligning to TRBD1. The CDR3 extends over 15 amino acids. The V gene end was trimmed by 1 base and the J gene end by 2 bases; junction bases not matched to a gene: 5. Per germline, CDR1 LNHNV and CDR2 YYDKDF (reference sequence). Written as DNA, the CDR3 is TGTGCCACCAGCAGAGGGACAGGAAGGGCCTACGAGCAGTACGTC. It translates to CATSRGTGRAYEQYV.

This clonotype was found a few times. The V and J genes are TRBV7-8 and TRBJ1-5, with unresolved D. The CDR3 consists of 14 residues. CDR1 is SGHVS and CDR2 is FQNEAQ in the germline V gene. The germline V and J ends were trimmed by 7 bases and 4 bases, with 14 bases remaining between them. In DNA, the CDR3 is TGTGCCAGCACCCCCCTCCGGGCAAATCAGCCCCAGCATTTT. Amino acids: CASTPLRANQPQHF.

This clonotype was counted only a few times. DNA for the CDR3: TGCAGCGTGGCTGAGGGACAGGGCGAGCAGTACGTC. Its translation is CSVAEGQGEQYV. This chain joins TRBV29-1 and TRBJ2-7; 9 nucleotides align to TRBD1. The length of the CDR3 is 12 residues. The germline CDR1 and CDR2 sequences are SQVTM and ANQGSEA. After removal of 6 bases from V and 6 bases from J, the junction contained 6 bases not matched to a gene.

This clonotype showed up just a few times. The chain is built from TRBV7-3 and TRBJ2-5; D gene ambiguous. V lost 5 bases and J 5 bases, leaving 9 bases between the germline ends. Looked up from germline, CDR1 is SGHTA and CDR2 is FQGTGA. The CDR3 has 12 amino acids. CDR3 protein: CASSVDGETQYF. CDR3 nucleotides: TGTGCCAGCAGCGTGGACGGGGAGACCCAGTACTTC. Combining the CDR3 with reference TRBV7-3 and TRBJ2-5 gives the whole variable domain GAGVSQTPSNKVTEKGKYVELRCDPISGHTALYWYRQSLGQGPEFLIYFQGTGAADDSGLPNDRFFAVRPEGSVSTLKIQRTERGDSAVYLCASSVDGETQYFGPGTRLLVL.

The V call is TRBV3-1, the J call TRBJ1-1; perhaps TRBD1 as D (6 bases). Germline V CDR1 and CDR2: LGHDT, YNNKEL (reference sequence). Deletions cut 1 base from V and 0 bases from J, with 9 bases between. The CDR3 loop spans 15 amino acids. CDR3 in amino acids: CASSQAGHLNTEAFF. In DNA, the CDR3 is TGTGCCAGCAGCCAAGCGGGACACCTGAACACTGAAGCTTTCTTT.

This clonotype occurred a few times. The chain carries TRBV4-1 and TRBJ2-7; D is tentatively TRBD1 or TRBD2 (6 bases each). Germline-derived CDR1 and CDR2 are MGHRA and YSYEKL. Trimming left V 0 bases short and J 6 bases short, with 12 bases between. The length of the CDR3 is 14 residues. The CDR3 region is CASSQEGGSGEQYF. CDR3 DNA sequence: TGCGCCAGCAGCCAAGAAGGGGGGTCGGGCGAGCAGTACTTC.

This clonotype was detected a few times. The chain employs TRBV20-1 and TRBJ1-6, with D possibly TRBD1 on 6 matching bases. The CDR3 runs to 15 residues. V gave up 1 base and J gave up 2 bases, with 9 bases separating them. From germline, CDR1 is DFQATT and CDR2 SNEGSKA (reference sequence). CDR3 sequence (DNA): TGCAGTGCTAGAGTTCCAGGGGCCTATAATTCACCCCTCCACTTT. Its protein is CSARVPGAYNSPLHF.

This clonotype was counted only a few times. This chain connects TRBV6-5 to TRBJ2-3, with D hard to call. Trimming took off 2 bases at V and 7 bases at J, with 16 bases between the two ends. This CDR3 comprises 15 residues. The germline V gene has CDR1 MNHEY and CDR2 SVGAGI. In nucleotides, the CDR3 is TGTGCCAGCAGTTACCAATCGACCAGGATCCATACGCAGTATTTT. This encodes CASSYQSTRIHTQYF.

The J gene is TRBJ2-1, the V gene TRBV12-3 or TRBV12-4, with TRBD2 matching 7 bases. V lost 8 bases and J lost 5; bases outside the gene matches: 6. The length of the CDR3 is 13 residues. The chain's CDR3 is CASPGLGDNEQFF. The CDR3, as DNA: TGTGCCAGCCCAGGACTAGGGGACAATGAGCAGTTCTTC.

This chain links TRBV6-5 with TRBJ1-2; D not resolved. CDR1 is MNHEY and CDR2 is SVGAGI in the germline V gene. V gave up 2 bases and J gave up 6 bases, with 13 bases separating them. This CDR3 is built from 14 residues. CDR3 sequence (DNA): TGTGCCAGCAGTTACGACCGGGTCGGGGATGGCTACACCTTC. Amino acid sequence: CASSYDRVGDGYTF.

The sample holds a few counts of this clonotype. The chain links TRBV12-3 or TRBV12-4 to TRBJ2-1, with D maybe TRBD1 (6 bases). Trimming cost V 0 bases and J 5 bases, with 11 bases left between them. This CDR3 contains 15 residues. The CDR3 sequence: CASSLAMDSHNEQFF. CDR3 nucleotide sequence: TGTGCCAGCAGTTTAGCAATGGACAGTCACAATGAGCAGTTCTTC.

The chain joins TRBV4-2 to TRBJ1-2; possible D gene TRBD1, 6 bases. The CDR3 sequence is 16 residues long. Germline CDR1 is LGHNA and CDR2 is YNFKEQ. V was pared by 0 bases and J by 5 bases, with 16 bases between. The CDR3 protein is CASSQDQTTGTYGYTF. Here the CDR3 DNA reads TGTGCCAGCAGCCAAGATCAGACAACAGGGACTTATGGCTACACCTTC.

The gene calls are TRBV27 and TRBJ1-1; D perhaps matches TRBD1 (6 bases). The germline CDR1 and CDR2 sequences are MNHEY and SMNVEV (reference sequence). V lost 0 bases to trimming and J lost 4 bases, with 12 bases between them. CDR3 length: 15 amino acids. The CDR3 region is CASSLSGGRGTEAFF. The CDR3 bases are TGTGCCAGCAGTTTATCGGGGGGGCGCGGCACTGAAGCTTTCTTT.

This clonotype has more than one count but fewer than ten. This chain uses TRBV12-3 or TRBV12-4 with TRBJ2-7; tentatively, D is TRBD1 (5 bases). The CDR3 has 14 residues. Trimming pared 3 bases from V and 0 bases from J, leaving 9 bases between. This CDR3 is CASSLGQLSYEQYF. DNA of the CDR3: TGTGCCAGCAGTTTGGGGCAGCTCTCCTACGAGCAGTACTTC.

The chain uses TRBV5-1 and TRBJ1-2; D gene ambiguous. From germline, CDR1 is SGHRS and CDR2 YFSETQ. The CDR3 contains 14 residues. With 1 base removed from V and 0 bases from J, the gap between germline ends came to 7 bases. The DNA of the CDR3 is TGCGCCAGCAGCTTGAGGGAAGCTAACTATGGCTACACCTTC. This codes for CASSLREANYGYTF.

CDR3 in DNA: TGTGCCAGCAGCTTGGAGGGGGCACCAGATACGCAGTATTTT. This encodes CASSLEGAPDTQYF. The V and J genes are TRBV5-6 and TRBJ2-3, with 7 bases aligning to TRBD1. The J segment lost 4 bases and the V segment lost 0 bases, leaving 2 bases of the junction unmatched. This CDR3 is 14 amino acids long. Looked up from germline, CDR1 is SGHDT and CDR2 is YYEEEE.

The chain has TRBV5-1 and TRBJ1-2; 7 bases align to TRBD1. Germline V gene data show CDR1 as SGHRS and CDR2 as YFSETQ. The CDR3 has 15 residues. V gave up 2 bases and J gave up 0 bases; unmatched junction bases: 4. CDR3 nucleotides: TGCGCCAGCAGCTTAATGGGACAGCCTAACTATGGCTACACCTTC. Protein product: CASSLMGQPNYGYTF.

In this sample, this clonotype turned up a few times. CDR3 bases: TGTGCCAGCAGCCCCGGCCCCCACGGGACAGGGTTGTACTTC. Protein product: CASSPGPHGTGLYF. The V and J genes are TRBV14 and TRBJ2-4; TRBD1 agrees at 9 bases. V shed 4 bases, J shed 15 bases, and the junction held 13 bases outside the gene matches. The CDR3 sequence is 14 residues long. The germline V gene has CDR1 SGHDN and CDR2 FVKESK.

This clonotype turned up a few times. The chain combines TRBV21-1 with TRBJ2-7; the DNA was not used to check the table's D call, TRBD2. TRBV21-1 is deemed a pseudogene. The CDR3 consists of 14 residues. The chain's CDR3 is CASSSLRETYEQYF. The CDR3 nucleotides read TGTGCCAGCAGCAGCCTAAGGGAGACCTACGAGCAGTACTTC.

This clonotype was detected a few times. The chain uses TRBV5-1 and TRBJ1-1; a possible D gene is TRBD1 (6 bases). Germline V CDR1 and CDR2: SGHRS, YFSETQ. The CDR3 is 14 amino acids. V was shortened by 4 bases and J by 7 bases, with 17 bases between the two germline ends. CDR3 DNA sequence: TGCGCCAGCAGCCTCCTGGGGGCCCGGGGTGAAGCTTTCTTT. Translated: CASSLLGARGEAFF. Full variable domain (missing parts from reference TRBV5-1 and TRBJ1-1): KAGVTQTPRYLIKTRGQQVTLSCSPISGHRSVSWYQQTPGQGLQFLFEYFSETQRNKGNFPGRFSGRQFSNSRSEMNVSTLELGDSALYLCASSLLGARGEAFFGQGTRLTVV.

The sample holds a few counts of this clonotype. This chain joins TRBV12-3 or TRBV12-4 and TRBJ2-3; possible D gene TRBD1, 6 bases. Trimming left V 3 bases short and J 2 bases short, with 9 bases between. This CDR3 is 14 amino acids long. CDR3: CASSFRGITDTQYF. The CDR3 nucleotides read TGTGCCAGCAGTTTTAGGGGGATCACAGATACGCAGTATTTT.

The chain has TRBV4-1 and TRBJ2-3, with 8 bases aligning to TRBD2. J was trimmed by 7 bases and V by 2 bases; bases with no gene match: 14. The CDR3 has 17 amino acids. Germline assignment: CDR1 MGHRA and CDR2 YSYEKL. CDR3 bases: TGCGCCAGCAGCCAATTAAGAGCGGGGGAAGATTCGAATACGCAGTATTTT. It encodes CASSQLRAGEDSNTQYF.